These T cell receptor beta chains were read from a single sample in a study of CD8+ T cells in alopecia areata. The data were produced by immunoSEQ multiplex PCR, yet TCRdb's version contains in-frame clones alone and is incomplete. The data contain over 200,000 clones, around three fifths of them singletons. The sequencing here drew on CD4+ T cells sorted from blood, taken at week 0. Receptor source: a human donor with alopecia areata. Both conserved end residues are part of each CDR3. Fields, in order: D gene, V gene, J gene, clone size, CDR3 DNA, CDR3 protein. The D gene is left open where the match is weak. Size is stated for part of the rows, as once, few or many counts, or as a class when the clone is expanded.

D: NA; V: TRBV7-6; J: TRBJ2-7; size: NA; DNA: TGTGCCAGCAGCCGTCGTTTAGACGAGCAGTACTTC; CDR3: CASSRRLDEQYF
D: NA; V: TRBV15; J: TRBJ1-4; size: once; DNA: TGTGCCACCAGCAGGAAGAACAGGTTTGAAAAACTGTTTTTT; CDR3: CATSRKNRFEKLFF
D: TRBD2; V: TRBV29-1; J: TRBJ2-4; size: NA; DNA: TGCAGCGTTGGCGGGAGAGCCAAAAACATTCAGTACTTC; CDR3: CSVGGRAKNIQYF
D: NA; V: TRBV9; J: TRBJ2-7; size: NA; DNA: TGTGCCAGCAGCGTAGGAGGGGAGTTTCCCTACGAGCAGTACTTC; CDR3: CASSVGGEFPYEQYF
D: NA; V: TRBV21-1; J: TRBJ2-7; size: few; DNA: TGTGCCAGCAGCAAAGGATTCCCCGCGCACAGGACCTACGAGCAGTACTTC; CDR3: CASSKGFPAHRTYEQYF
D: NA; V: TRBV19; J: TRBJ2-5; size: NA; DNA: TGTGCCAGTAGAAGACAAGAGACCCAGTACTTC; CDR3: CASRRQETQYF
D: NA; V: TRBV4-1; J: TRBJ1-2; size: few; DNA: TGCGCCAGCAGCCACCTCGCCCTTCTAGCTAACTATGGCTACACCTTC; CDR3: CASSHLALLANYGYTF
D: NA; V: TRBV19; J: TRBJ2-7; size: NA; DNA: TGTGCCAGTAGTTCAATAACAGGGACCGAGCAGTACTTC; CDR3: CASSSITGTEQYF
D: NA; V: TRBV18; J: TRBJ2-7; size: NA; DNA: TGTGCCAGCTCACCCGTCGACAGAACCGCCTACGAGCAGTACTTC; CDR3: CASSPVDRTAYEQYF
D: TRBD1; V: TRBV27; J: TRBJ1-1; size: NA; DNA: TGTGCCAGCAGTTTATTGGGGACAGGGGGCACTGAAGCTTTCTTT; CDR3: CASSLLGTGGTEAFF
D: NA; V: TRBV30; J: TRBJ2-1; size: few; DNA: TGTGCCTGGACGACGGCATACAATGAGCAGTTCTTC; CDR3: CAWTTAYNEQFF
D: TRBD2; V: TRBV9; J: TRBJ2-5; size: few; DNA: TGTGCCAGCAGCGTTGGACTAGCGGGATTCCAAGAGACCCAGTACTTC; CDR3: CASSVGLAGFQETQYF
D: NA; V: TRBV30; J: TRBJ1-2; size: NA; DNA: TGTGCCTGGAGCGCCCTGGACAGAGAGGCAGGCTATGGCTACACCTTC; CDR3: CAWSALDREAGYGYTF
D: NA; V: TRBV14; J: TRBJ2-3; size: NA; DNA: TGTGCCAGCAGCCAAGATCCGACTCAACTTACGCAGTATTTT; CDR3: CASSQDPTQLTQYF
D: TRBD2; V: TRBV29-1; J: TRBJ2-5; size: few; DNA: TGCAGCGCCTCCCCACTAGCGGGGGTCCCCGAGACCCAGTACTTC; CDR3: CSASPLAGVPETQYF
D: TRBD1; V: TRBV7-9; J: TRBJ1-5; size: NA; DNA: TGTGCCAGCAGGGATTCCGGGACAGGACAGCCCCAGCATTTT; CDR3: CASRDSGTGQPQHF